The 20 T cell receptor beta chains reported below all come from one sample, sequenced in a study of cytomegalovirus exposure and HLA in healthy donors (dated by TCRdb to about 2017). The library came from the immunoSEQ multiplex PCR assay. The multiplex PCR relied on a mix of 60 forward primers for TCR Vbeta segments and 13 reverse primers for TCR Jbeta segments. TCRdb mirrors the immuneACCESS table, restricted to in-frame sequences. Some clones are absent from its copies; in checked studies, under half trace to an unresolved V gene, and the reason for the others is unknown. The sample data list 160,000 or so clones, and 60% to 80% of these were observed just once. Of the sample, more than 1.4% is held by the ten largest clones. The sample taken for sequencing was PBMCs. Every receptor here comes from a male donor in good health and CMV-seronegative.

This clone was seen a handful of times. The rearrangement uses TRBV19 and TRBJ2-2; a possible D gene is TRBD1 (6 bases). The germline V and J ends were trimmed by 0 bases and 3 bases, with 8 bases remaining between them. There are 15 residues in the CDR3. Looked up from germline, CDR1 is LNHDA and CDR2 is SQIVND (reference sequence). The CDR3 DNA is TGTGCCAGTAGTATAGACAGGGGAGACACCGGGGAGCTGTTTTTT. Translating it yields CASSIDRGDTGELFF.

This chain links TRBV5-1 with TRBJ2-3; 8 nucleotides agree with TRBD1. In germline, CDR1 is SGHRS, CDR2 YFSETQ. This CDR3 region has 16 residues. V shed 2 bases and J 2 bases; nucleotides not matched to a gene: 7. Here the CDR3 reads CASSLETGGNTDTQYF. CDR3 nucleotides: TGCGCCAGCAGCTTAGAAACAGGGGGAAACACAGATACGCAGTATTTT.

This clone was picked up one time. The V call is TRBV28, the J call TRBJ1-2; the D gene is possibly TRBD1 (6 bases). This CDR3 comprises 14 residues. Trimming took off 3 bases at V and 6 bases at J, with 14 bases between the two ends. CDR1 is MDHEN, CDR2 SYDVKM, per germline. CDR3 sequence reads: CASSFGQGRNGYTF. The DNA of the CDR3 is TGTGCCAGCAGTTTTGGGCAGGGGCGTAATGGCTACACCTTC.

The V and J genes are TRBV11-3 and TRBJ2-3; TRBD1 matches at 7 bases. The ends lost 5 bases at V and 0 bases at J; junction bases unmatched: 8. CDR3 length equals 16 residues. Looked up from germline, CDR1 is SGHNT and CDR2 is YENEEA. The CDR3 reads CASSPGTDSSTDTQYF. The CDR3 nucleotides read TGTGCCAGCAGCCCGGGGACAGACTCTAGCACAGATACGCAGTATTTT.

This rearrangement joins TRBV7-9 to TRBJ1-2, with 8 bases matching TRBD1. The CDR3 has 15 amino acids. Trimming at V came to 2 bases and at J to 4 bases, leaving 6 bases not matched to a gene. CDR1 and CDR2 (germline): SEHNR, FQNEAQ (reference sequence). In DNA form, the CDR3 reads TGTGCCAGCAGCTTATCGGACAGGGTCGGCTATGGCTACACCTTC. This encodes CASSLSDRVGYGYTF.

The chain recombines TRBV7-2 with TRBJ2-3, with 10 bases that match TRBD2. This CDR3 contains 14 residues. V lost 5 bases to trimming and J lost 5 bases; unmatched junction nucleotides: 4. Germline CDR1 reads SGHTA; CDR2 reads FQGNSA. The CDR3 nucleotides are TGTGCCAGCAGCCCGGGACTAGCGCTAGATACGCAGTATTTT. It encodes CASSPGLALDTQYF.

The chain carries TRBV7-2 and TRBJ2-1, with 11 bases that match TRBD2. The junction had 9 bases not matched to a gene; V was cut back by 4 bases and J by 7 bases. Germline-derived CDR1 and CDR2 are SGHTA and FQGNSA. CDR3 size: 16 residues. The CDR3 DNA reads as TGTGCCAGCAGCTCGGTAGCGGGGGGGCCTATGAATGAGCAGTTCTTC. It encodes CASSSVAGGPMNEQFF.

The table lists this clone with a few counts. The chain is built from TRBV12-5 and TRBJ1-4; 7 bases line up with TRBD1. Germline-derived CDR1 and CDR2 are LGHNT and FRNRAP. The junction had 3 bases not matched to a gene; V was cut back by 5 bases and J by 3 bases. This CDR3 contains 14 residues. CDR3 sequence (DNA): TGTGCTAGTGGTATGGGACAGCCTAATGAAAAACTGTTTTTT. Amino acid sequence: CASGMGQPNEKLFF.

Concerning this clone: The junction shows a germline mismatch at one end, possibly a read error. The rearrangement joins TRBV10-3 to TRBJ2-6, with 7 bases identical to TRBD1. The CDR3 sequence is 15 residues long. Germline assignment: CDR1 ENHRY and CDR2 SYGVKD. The CDR3 is CATRDSLSGANGLTF. CDR3 in DNA: TGTGCCACCCGGGACAGCCTCTCTGGGGCCAACGGCCTGACTTTC.

The V gene is TRBV7-2, the J gene TRBJ2-7; D is uncertain. Germline V gives CDR1 SGHTA, CDR2 FQGNSA. The CDR3 contains 11 residues. V was shortened by 3 bases and J by 3 bases, with 3 bases between the two germline ends. The CDR3 sequence: CASSFSYEQYF. Here the CDR3 DNA reads TGTGCCAGCAGCTTCAGCTACGAGCAGTACTTC.

This sequence joins TRBV2 and TRBJ1-2; D might be TRBD1 (5 bases). Germline CDR1 SNHLY, CDR2 FYNNEI. CDR3 length: 14 residues. V lost 3 bases and J lost 4, with 12 bases in between. CDR3 bases: TGTGCCAGCAGTGACCAGGGCGGTAGCTATGGCTACACCTTC. Residues: CASSDQGGSYGYTF.

The genes are TRBV28 and TRBJ1-2; 12 nucleotides agree with TRBD1. This CDR3 comprises 18 residues. J gave up 0 bases and V 4 bases, and 9 bases lay outside the gene matches. Germline V gives CDR1 MDHEN, CDR2 SYDVKM. CDR3 DNA sequence: TGTGCCAGCAGTTCGAGAAGGGACAGGGGGCTCTCTAACTATGGCTACACCTTC. Its translation: CASSSRRDRGLSNYGYTF.

The genes are TRBV27 and TRBJ1-2; D possibly corresponds to TRBD1 (5 bases). This CDR3 region has 14 residues. Trimming stripped 5 bases from V and 3 bases from J, with 13 bases between. The germline V gene has CDR1 MNHEY and CDR2 SMNVEV (reference sequence). CDR3 sequence: CASSTAQGYYGYTF. CDR3 nucleotide sequence: TGTGCCAGCAGTACAGCCCAGGGTTACTATGGCTACACCTTC.

The chain uses TRBV10-3 and TRBJ2-2; 11 bases agree with TRBD2. The V gene end was trimmed by 0 bases and the J gene end by 6 bases; junction bases not matched to a gene: 6. CDR1 and CDR2 from the germline V gene are ENHRY and SYGVKD. The CDR3 sequence is 17 residues long. The CDR3 DNA reads TGTGCCATCAGTGAGTCTCTAGCGGGAGGATCGGCCGGGGAGCTGTTTTTT. Translated: CAISESLAGGSAGELFF.

The chain uses TRBV15 and TRBJ1-5; possibly TRBD1 for D (5 bases). Germline CDR1 reads LNHNV; CDR2 reads YYDKDF (reference sequence). Between the trimmed V and J ends, which lost 0 bases and 2 bases, there was a span of 8 bases. The CDR3 covers 15 residues. The chain's CDR3 is CATSRDWGGNQPQHF. DNA of the CDR3: TGTGCCACCAGCAGAGATTGGGGGGGCAATCAGCCCCAGCATTTT. The variable domain in full, completed from reference TRBV15 and TRBJ1-5, reads DAMVIQNPRYQVTQFGKPVTLSCSQTLNHNVMYWYQQKSSQAPKLLFHYYDKDFNNEADTPDNFQSRRPNTSFCFLDIRSPGLGDTAMYLCATSRDWGGNQPQHFGDGTRLSIL.

This clone was counted between two and nine times. CDR3 loop: CASRPVRLNEQYF. The DNA of the CDR3 is TGTGCCAGCAGACCTGTAAGACTGAACGAGCAGTACTTC. This sequence joins TRBV6-5 and TRBJ2-7; D is ambiguous. This CDR3 has 13 residues. Trimming left V 6 bases short and J 5 bases short, with 14 bases between. Germline V lookup: CDR1 MNHEY, CDR2 SVGAGI.

The chain joins TRBV25-1 to TRBJ1-1; a possible D gene is TRBD1 (6 bases). The ends were cut back, 0 bases at V and 11 bases at J, with 10 bases in the middle. The germline V gene encodes CDR1 MGHDK and CDR2 SYGVNS. The CDR3 loop spans 12 amino acids. CDR3 nucleotides: TGTGCCAGCAGTGAATATAACCAGGGGGCTTTCTTT. Amino acids: CASSEYNQGAFF.

The J gene is TRBJ2-1, the V gene TRBV6-5; 9 bases align to TRBD1. J was trimmed by 8 bases and V by 5 bases; bases with no gene match: 7. Per germline, CDR1 MNHEY and CDR2 SVGAGI. This CDR3 region has 14 residues. The CDR3 loop reads CASSRQGGNYEQFF. CDR3 in DNA: TGTGCCAGCAGTCGACAGGGGGGGAACTATGAGCAGTTCTTC.

This clone was observed a handful of times. This chain uses TRBV5-1 with TRBJ1-2, with D possibly TRBD1 on 5 matching bases. The germline gives CDR1 SGHRS, CDR2 YFSETQ. The CDR3 sequence is 13 residues long. V was shortened by 5 bases and J by 6 bases, with 14 bases between the two germline ends. This chain's CDR3 is CASRLSQGDGYTF. CDR3 nucleotide sequence: TGCGCCAGCAGGCTATCGCAAGGGGATGGCTACACCTTC.

The chain has TRBV7-8 and TRBJ2-7; the match to TRBD1 covers 11 bases. J gave up 7 bases and V 8 bases, and 13 bases lay outside the gene matches. This CDR3 is built from 15 residues. The V gene's germline CDR1 is SGHVS and CDR2 FQNEAQ. As DNA, the CDR3 is TGTGCCAGCTCCCGGCCCGGACAGGGGGCGCGGGAGCAGTACTTC. Its translation is CASSRPGQGAREQYF. Looking up the rest from reference TRBV7-8 and TRBJ2-7 gives the full variable domain: GAGVSQSPRYKVAKRGQDVALRCDPISGHVSLFWYQQALGQGPEFLTYFQNEAQLDKSGLPSDRFFAERPEGSVSTLKIQRTQQEDSAVYLCASSRPGQGAREQYFGPGTRLTVT.